This TCR beta chain originates from a study of cytomegalovirus exposure and HLA in healthy donors (dated by TCRdb to the late 2010s). For context, the study as a whole: An earlier analysis of several hundred of the donors reported 250 to 300 Gb of sequence data and 117 million unique TCR beta sequences obtained from some 170 million T cells. An early release that covered about 600 HLA-typed donors contained 300 to 350 gigabases of sequencing data and around 85 million unique TCR sequences. The genetic ancestry cluster associated with self-reported Caucasian donors included over 80% of the roughly 410 genotyped donors. The study aimed to test whether cataloging public T cell receptors could reveal signatures of past pathogen exposure. Using immunosequencing, the study profiled T cell repertoires from about 650 subjects and related those repertoires to cytomegalovirus serostatus. In addition to the first cohort of 650 to 800 subjects, a separate validation cohort of 130 or so different subjects was used. High-throughput TCR immunosequencing, statistical association of individual TCRs with disease status, and machine learning were combined to predict cytomegalovirus infection status. In a later analysis, previously published TCR beta repertoires from about 670 donors were re-analyzed and high-resolution HLA genotyping was added so that TCR occurrence patterns could be studied. The later analysis used no new phenotypic data to find candidate immune exposures, relying instead on TCR beta sequences and their occurrence across donors. An earlier analysis of several hundred of the donors applied high-throughput TCR beta sequencing to assess whether each TCR beta V gene segment acted as functional or pseudogenic. Donor age, sex, ethnicity and CMV serostatus were compiled together with the repertoire data. In a later genetic analysis, genome-wide SNP genotypes for 398 of the 666 donors were used, and that subset was treated as a discovery cohort. All discovery cohort repertoires had been generated using a single sequencing platform. HLA typing covered class I and class II loci at four-digit resolution. The number of typed donors differed by locus: roughly 629-640 for A, B, C, DRB1 and DQB1; approximately 520 for DQA1; some 590 for DPA1; and some 450 for DPB1. Because of strong linkage in the cohort, a few DR-DQ haplotypes were treated as single units for association and clustering. Among some 400 genotyped donors of the cohort, an average of around 250,000 unique TCR beta nucleotide sequences was sequenced per donor, of which about 20% were non-productive. Paper-wide results and their limitations: In a later analysis, HLA-associated TCR beta chains showed more clonal expansion and lower generation probabilities than non-associated chains that were equally common. A later genetic analysis associated a missense DCLRE1C variant with V-gene and J-gene trimming of TCR beta chains, and an independent cohort replicated the association. In an earlier analysis of around 600 of the donors, most TCR beta V segments were observed in productive rearrangements about 90% or about 30% of the time, broadly matching IMGT annotations. Immune exposure information for the cohort was limited to CMV serostatus. It was suggested by the authors that the approach could potentially be generalized to other disease states and immunological phenotypes. In a later genetic analysis, fewer N-insertions in productive TCRs were reported among donors in an Asian-associated ancestry cluster than the roughly 670-donor mean. Specific HLA alleles were associated with 15,000 to 20,000 TCR beta sequences at a false discovery rate of 0.05 in a later analysis. Presence/absence analyses assumed roughly uniform sequencing depth across donors, an assumption that may not hold. About 17 rarely observed V segments, including chromosome 9 orphons, were excluded from the earlier analysis of a few hundred of the donors because counts were too low. Most TCR sequences were observed very rarely across donors, whereas some public TCRs were present in many individuals. The classifier was reported to diagnose cytomegalovirus status with high specificity and sensitivity in both the original and validation cohorts. According to a later analysis, parvovirus B19, influenza, CMV and Epstein-Barr virus appeared linked to several top co-occurrence clusters. Because HLA typing was unavailable for some donors at each locus, only the typed subset was used in association tests. Most CMV-associated TCR beta chains appeared to be HLA-restricted in a later analysis, and the HLA associations seemed to be driven largely by CMV exposure. A further reported finding was that TCR beta sequences accurately predicted the HLA-A and HLA-B alleles for most subjects in the first cohort. In a later analysis, TCR association rates were found to vary across HLA loci, with the most associated TCRs seen for DRB1 alleles and the fewest for HLA-C alleles. In this cohort, only TCR beta chains were sequenced, and detectable features were limited by the absence of alpha or paired-chain data. Assigning TCR associations to individual alleles was difficult when HLA alleles, especially DR and DQ, strongly co-occurred. A few of the identified cytomegalovirus-associated TCR beta chains were confirmed in vitro to be specific for cytomegalovirus antigens. In the study, roughly 160 TCR beta chains were listed as associated with cytomegalovirus. Some IMGT-functional V segments, including TRBV6-2 and TRBV6-3, could not be distinguished by the 87-base-pair reads and were therefore excluded. Linkage disequilibrium might explain the correlated functional status among segregating V segments, but an unknown experimental factor could not be ruled out. A group of highly shared sequence variants was considered likely to be a technical artifact of the sequencing pipeline.

Libraries were prepared through the immunoSEQ multiplex PCR assay. For the multiplex PCR, a mixture combining 60 forward primers for TCR Vbeta segments and 13 reverse primers for TCR Jbeta segments was used. The CDR3 region of rearranged TCR beta genes was amplified from genomic DNA by a multiplex PCR assay. The amplified TCR beta libraries were sequenced on the Illumina HiSeq System as 87-base-pair reads. Per the authors' processing: In a later analysis, 77 million or so unique TCR beta chains were counted across the approximately 670 repertoires, and approximately 11 million of these chains were shared by at least two donors. To remove PCR and sequencing errors, raw reads were error-corrected and collapsed into unique sequences using a nearest-neighbor algorithm that merged closely related sequences. V, D and J gene segments were assigned by aligning CDR3 sequences to IMGT reference sequences. For a sequence to be retained, a match of at least six nucleotides to both a V gene segment and a J gene segment was required. A rearrangement counted as productive if the CDR3 had no stop codons and remained in frame with V and J, and every other rearrangement counted as non-productive. CDR3 was defined by IMGT convention, running from the second conserved V-encoded cysteine to the conserved J-encoded phenylalanine. The earlier analysis of about 610 of the donors excluded sequences that lacked an unambiguous match to a single V gene segment. An earlier analysis of around 600 of the donors classified V segments as functional when productive rearrangements were above 56.7% and as segregating when the standard deviation between donors was above 5%. A statistical classification framework was built to diagnose cytomegalovirus status from the catalog of TCR beta chain sequences. V and J gene assignment, in a later analysis, came from comparing TCR nucleotide sequences with IMGT/GENE-DB human TR gene sequences. Using the TCRdist pipeline, a later analysis assigned CDR3 sequences along with most-parsimonious VDJ recombination scenarios. In a later analysis, each TCR beta chain was defined by its CDR3 amino acid sequence together with its V-gene family, and reads lacking a unique V-gene family were excluded. A later analysis removed roughly 590 highly shared, low-generation-probability nucleotide sequences to deal with suspected cross-contamination and a sequencing artifact. In a later analysis, a clonal expansion index for each public chain was calculated from normalized within-repertoire ranks of inferred template counts. A later analysis computed generation probabilities with a VDJ recombination model fitted to out-of-frame rearrangements, and checked the results against IGoR. In a later analysis, hypergeometric tests were used to score TCR-TCR, TCR-HLA and TCR-CMV co-occurrence, with a repertoire-size bias correction applied to TCR pairs. In a later analysis, false discovery rates were estimated by permuting HLA or CMV assignments 20 times. In a later analysis, co-occurring TCRs were grouped using DBSCAN, and TCRdist sequence similarity was added for clustering within HLA-allele-positive subsets. Co-occurrence clustering excluded repertoires with fewer than 30,000 or more than 120,000 public chains, plus five with anomalous nucleotide sharing. The source is immuneACCESS, and TCRdb retained only in-frame sequences with V and J called. Part of the clones is not carried over; for the studies checked, unresolved V genes explain less than half of this, and the remainder is unexplained. D and trimming were read from the DNA, whereas the V and J calls and clone size are those reported in that table. The sample table shows roughly 72,000 clones, and 70% to 75% are seen once. The ten largest clones capture over 10% of the sample.

The cohort was made up of 666 healthy bone marrow donors. All cohort members were sampled while nominally healthy, although unrecorded immune exposures were likely present. Of the approximately 700 cohort members, just under 300 had a positive CMV serostatus and 350 to 450 had a negative one, while no CMV serostatus was recorded for the donor. Each donor provided a peripheral blood sample, and peripheral blood mononuclear cells were used for TCR beta sequencing. Genomic DNA extraction from the blood cell samples was performed with the Qiagen DNeasy Blood Extraction Kit. This clone has just one count. Its antigen specificity is not known. Base qualities are missing; no much larger clone stands one base away. Sequences MGHRA (CDR1) and YSYEKL (CDR2) are obtained from the germline V gene. Including the terminal cysteine and phenylalanine, the CDR3 comprises 16 residues. Here the CDR3 DNA is all that survives: 48 bases in frame from base 1. The germline ends are 18 bases apart after V is trimmed by 3 bases and J by 6 bases.

Specimen: PBMCs. The chain couples TRBV4-1 to TRBJ2-1; a tentative D call is TRBD2 (6 bases match). The TCR originated in a human donor in good health. The sequenced DNA is TGCGCCAGCAGCCAGGTCGGGGGTGTCGTTGGCAATGAGCAGTTCTTC. This sequence encodes CASSQVGGVVGNEQFF.